This TCR beta chain appears in the sequencing data of a study of cytomegalovirus exposure and HLA in healthy donors. The CDR3 extends over 12 amino acids. The germline gives CDR1 SEHNR, CDR2 FQNEAQ (reference sequence). PCR employed 60 Vbeta and 13 Jbeta primers. This table comes from immunoSEQ multiplex PCR, and its TCRdb copy is limited to in-frame clones, with some not included. The table lists 140,000 to 150,000 clones, about 66% of them singletons, with roughly 1.9% in the top ten. Findings and caveats of the study: Exclusion as indistinguishable affected some V segments, including TRBV6-2 and TRBV6-3. The study put around 180 TCR beta chains on its list as cytomegalovirus-associated. Presence/absence comparisons presumed near-even sequencing depth among donors.

On this clone: Antigen unknown. A read error may produce the germline difference seen at one junction end.

The sequence was obtained from a male donor in good health and CMV-seronegative. The chain couples TRBV7-9 to TRBJ2-3; D ambiguous. Sequenced: PBMCs. The CDR3 region is CSSSSPGDTQYF. As DNA, the CDR3 is TGTTCCAGCAGCTCCCCCGGGGATACGCAGTATTTT.